This TCR beta chain was captured by sequencing in a study of graft-versus-host responses after intestinal transplantation. Generated by immunoSEQ multiplex PCR, the TCRdb table keeps only in-frame clones and is missing some. The table includes fewer than 75,000 clones, approximately 90% detected once. Trimming left V 5 bases short and J 0 bases short, with 13 bases between. Germline lookup yields CDR1 LGHNA and CDR2 YNFKEQ. CDR3 length equals 15 residues. This rearrangement joins TRBV4-2 to TRBJ1-1; maybe TRBD1 (6 bases). The sequence was collected from a human patient who received an intestinal transplant, so some T cells may come from the graft donor. The sequences come from PBMCs, collected 26 days after transplant. The CDR3 DNA reads as TGTGCCAGCAGCACCCCAGGGGAGATGAACACTGAAGCTTTCTTT. Protein sequence: CASSTPGEMNTEAFF.